This T cell receptor (beta chain) was found in a study of T cell responses to AZD1222 COVID-19 vaccine. Study-level results: Samples come after the peak T cell response, not at day 14. Two AZD1222 doses significantly raised spike-specific TCR breadth and depth over controls. At baseline, seropositivity was found in only a handful of AZD1222 recipients. The sample set comprised mostly white British donors with more females, and clonal diversity was possibly underestimated.

As regards this clone: As yet, its antigen is unknown.

This CDR3 spans 16 amino acids. With V trimmed by 5 bases and J by 2 bases, 10 bases remained unmatched. Germline V gene data show CDR1 as MNHNY and CDR2 as SVGAGI (reference sequence). Repertoires were generated with immunoSEQ multiplex PCR, while TCRdb's copy carries only in-frame clones and drops some. The sample consists of over 150,000 clones, approximately 92% of them appearing once. The receptor was derived from an adult who received the MenACWY meningococcal vaccine as a control. This material consisted of peripheral blood, taken 28 days after the second dose of the MenACWY control vaccine. The chain employs TRBV6-6 and TRBJ2-5; TRBD2 matches 8 bases. Here the CDR3 reads CASSPIGGAGQETQYF. The CDR3 nucleotides are TGTGCCAGCAGTCCTATCGGGGGGGCCGGGCAAGAGACCCAGTACTTC.